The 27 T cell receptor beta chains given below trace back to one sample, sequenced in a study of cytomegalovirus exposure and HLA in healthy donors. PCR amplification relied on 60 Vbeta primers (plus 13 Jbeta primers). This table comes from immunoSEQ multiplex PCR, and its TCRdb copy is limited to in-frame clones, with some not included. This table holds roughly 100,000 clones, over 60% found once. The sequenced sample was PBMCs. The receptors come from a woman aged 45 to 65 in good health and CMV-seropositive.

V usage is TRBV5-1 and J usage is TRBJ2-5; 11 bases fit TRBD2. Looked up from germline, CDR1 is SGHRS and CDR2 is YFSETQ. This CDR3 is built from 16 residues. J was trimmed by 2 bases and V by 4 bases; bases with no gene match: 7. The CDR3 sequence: CASSPGGLAVQETQYF. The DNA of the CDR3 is TGCGCCAGCAGCCCGGGGGGACTAGCGGTACAAGAGACCCAGTACTTC. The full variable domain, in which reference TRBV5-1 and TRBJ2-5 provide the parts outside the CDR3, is KAGVTQTPRYLIKTRGQQVTLSCSPISGHRSVSWYQQTPGQGLQFLFEYFSETQRNKGNFPGRFSGRQFSNSRSEMNVSTLELGDSALYLCASSPGGLAVQETQYFGPGTRLLVL.

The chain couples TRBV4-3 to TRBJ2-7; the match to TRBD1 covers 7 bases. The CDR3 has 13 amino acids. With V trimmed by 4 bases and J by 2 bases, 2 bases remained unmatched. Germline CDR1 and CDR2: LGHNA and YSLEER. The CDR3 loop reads CASSRDRAYEQYF. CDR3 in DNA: TGCGCCAGCAGCCGCGACAGGGCCTACGAGCAGTACTTC.

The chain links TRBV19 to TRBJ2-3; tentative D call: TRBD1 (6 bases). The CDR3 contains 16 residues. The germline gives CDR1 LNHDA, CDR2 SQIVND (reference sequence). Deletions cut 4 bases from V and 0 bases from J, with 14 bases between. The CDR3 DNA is TGTGCCAGTAGTAATAGAGGGGGAACTAGCACAGATACGCAGTATTTT. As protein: CASSNRGGTSTDTQYF.

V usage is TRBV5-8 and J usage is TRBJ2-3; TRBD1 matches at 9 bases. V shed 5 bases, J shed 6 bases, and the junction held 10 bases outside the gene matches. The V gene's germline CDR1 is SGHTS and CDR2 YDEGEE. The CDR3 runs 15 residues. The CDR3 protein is CASSHSGTGLDTQYF. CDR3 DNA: TGTGCCAGCAGTCATTCCGGGACAGGGCTGGATACGCAGTATTTT.

In DNA form, the CDR3 reads TGTGCCAGCTCACCAAGGACAGGGAAATACGAGCAGTACTTC. Protein product: CASSPRTGKYEQYF. The chain is built from TRBV18 and TRBJ2-7; 8 nucleotides line up with TRBD1. The CDR3 is 14 residues long. Germline-derived CDR1 and CDR2 are KGHSH and LQKENI. Losses at the gene ends were 2 bases for V and 4 bases for J; bases not matched to a gene: 4.

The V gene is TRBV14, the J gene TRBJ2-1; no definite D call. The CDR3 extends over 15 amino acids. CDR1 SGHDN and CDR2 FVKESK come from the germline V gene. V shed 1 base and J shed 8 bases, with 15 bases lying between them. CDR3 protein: CASSQAAGHIYEQFF. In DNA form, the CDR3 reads TGTGCCAGCAGCCAAGCCGCAGGCCATATTTATGAGCAGTTCTTC.

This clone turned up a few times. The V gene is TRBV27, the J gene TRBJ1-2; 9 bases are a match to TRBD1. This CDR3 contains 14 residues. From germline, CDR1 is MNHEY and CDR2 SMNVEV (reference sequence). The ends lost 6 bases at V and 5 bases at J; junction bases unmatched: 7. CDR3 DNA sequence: TGTGCCAGCAGGGGACAGGGATTCGGGTATGGCTACACCTTC. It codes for CASRGQGFGYGYTF.

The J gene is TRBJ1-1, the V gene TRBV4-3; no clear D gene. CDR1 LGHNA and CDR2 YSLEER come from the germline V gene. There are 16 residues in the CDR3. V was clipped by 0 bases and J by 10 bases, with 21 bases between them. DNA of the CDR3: TGCGCCAGCAGCCAAGAAGCCCCAGGCAGCACCCGAAGAGCTTTCTTT. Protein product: CASSQEAPGSTRRAFF.

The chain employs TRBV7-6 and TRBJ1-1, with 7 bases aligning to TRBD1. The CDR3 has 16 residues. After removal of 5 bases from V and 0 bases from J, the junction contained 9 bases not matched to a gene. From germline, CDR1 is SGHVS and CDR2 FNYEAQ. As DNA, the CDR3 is TGTGCCAGCAGCCCGCAGTGGGACAGACTGAACACTGAAGCTTTCTTT. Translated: CASSPQWDRLNTEAFF.

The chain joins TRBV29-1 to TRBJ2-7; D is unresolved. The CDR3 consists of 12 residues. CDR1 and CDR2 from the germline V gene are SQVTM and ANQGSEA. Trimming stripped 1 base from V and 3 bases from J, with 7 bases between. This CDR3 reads CSVEGSFYEQYF. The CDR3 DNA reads TGCAGCGTTGAAGGGAGTTTCTACGAGCAGTACTTC.

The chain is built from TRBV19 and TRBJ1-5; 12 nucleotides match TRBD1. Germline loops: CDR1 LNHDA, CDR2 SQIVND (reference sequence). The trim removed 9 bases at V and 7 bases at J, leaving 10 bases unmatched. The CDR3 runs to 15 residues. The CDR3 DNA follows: TGTGCCAGCAGGGGACAGGGGGCGCGGGGCCAGCCCCAGCATTTT. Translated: CASRGQGARGQPQHF.

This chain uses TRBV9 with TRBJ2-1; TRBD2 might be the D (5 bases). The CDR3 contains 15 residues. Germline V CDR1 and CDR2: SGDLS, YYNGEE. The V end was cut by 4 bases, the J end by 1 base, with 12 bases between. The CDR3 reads CASSPPRGSYNEQFF. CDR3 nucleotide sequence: TGTGCCAGCAGCCCACCTCGGGGTTCCTACAATGAGCAGTTCTTC.

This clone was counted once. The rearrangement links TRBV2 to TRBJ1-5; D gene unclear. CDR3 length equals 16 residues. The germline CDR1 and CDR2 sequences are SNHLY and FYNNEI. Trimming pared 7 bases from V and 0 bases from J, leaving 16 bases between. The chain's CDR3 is CASKRGLSYSNQPQHF. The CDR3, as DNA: TGTGCCAGCAAGAGAGGCCTAAGCTATAGCAATCAGCCCCAGCATTTT.

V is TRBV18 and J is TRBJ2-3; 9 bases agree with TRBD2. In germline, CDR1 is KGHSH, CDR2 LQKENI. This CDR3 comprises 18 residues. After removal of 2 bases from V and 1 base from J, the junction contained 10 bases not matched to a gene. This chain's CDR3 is CASSPGLAGSIRTDTQYF. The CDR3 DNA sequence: TGTGCCAGCTCACCAGGGCTAGCGGGGTCCATTCGCACAGATACGCAGTATTTT.

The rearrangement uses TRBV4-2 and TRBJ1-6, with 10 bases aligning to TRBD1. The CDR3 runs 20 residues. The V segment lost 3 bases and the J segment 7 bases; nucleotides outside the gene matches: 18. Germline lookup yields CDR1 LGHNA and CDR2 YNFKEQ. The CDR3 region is CASSQETLGWTGGTNSPLHF. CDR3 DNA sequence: TGTGCCAGCAGCCAGGAAACCTTAGGCTGGACAGGGGGGACAAATTCACCCCTCCACTTT.

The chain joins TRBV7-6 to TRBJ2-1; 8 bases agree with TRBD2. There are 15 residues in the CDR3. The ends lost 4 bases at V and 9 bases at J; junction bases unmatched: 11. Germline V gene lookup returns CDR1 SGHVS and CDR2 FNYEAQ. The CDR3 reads CASSSWLGGAAEQFF. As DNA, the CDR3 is TGTGCCAGCAGCTCCTGGCTCGGGGGGGCGGCTGAGCAGTTCTTC.

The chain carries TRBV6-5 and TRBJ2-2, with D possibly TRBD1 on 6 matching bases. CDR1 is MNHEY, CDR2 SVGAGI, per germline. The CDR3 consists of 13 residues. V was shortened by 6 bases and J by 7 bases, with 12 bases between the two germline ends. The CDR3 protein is CASSRGYGGELFF. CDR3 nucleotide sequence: TGTGCCAGCAGCAGGGGTTACGGCGGGGAGCTGTTTTTT.

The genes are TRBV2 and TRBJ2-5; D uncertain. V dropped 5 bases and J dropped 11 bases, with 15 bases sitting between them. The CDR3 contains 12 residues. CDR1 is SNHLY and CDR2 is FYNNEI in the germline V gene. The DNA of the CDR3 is TGTGCCAGCAGTACGATTTCCTACGGGCAGTACTTC. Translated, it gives CASSTISYGQYF. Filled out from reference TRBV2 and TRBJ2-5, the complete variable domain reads EPEVTQTPSHQVTQMGQEVILRCVPISNHLYFYWYRQILGQKVEFLVSFYNNEISEKSEIFDDQFSVERPDGSNFTLKIRSTKLEDSAMYFCASSTISYGQYFGPGTRLLVL.

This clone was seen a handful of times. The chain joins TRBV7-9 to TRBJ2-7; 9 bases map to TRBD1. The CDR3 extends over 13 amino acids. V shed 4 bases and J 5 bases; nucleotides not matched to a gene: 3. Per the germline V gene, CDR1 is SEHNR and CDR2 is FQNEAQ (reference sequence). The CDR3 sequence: CASSSGQGDEQYF. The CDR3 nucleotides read TGTGCCAGCAGCTCGGGACAGGGAGACGAGCAGTACTTC.

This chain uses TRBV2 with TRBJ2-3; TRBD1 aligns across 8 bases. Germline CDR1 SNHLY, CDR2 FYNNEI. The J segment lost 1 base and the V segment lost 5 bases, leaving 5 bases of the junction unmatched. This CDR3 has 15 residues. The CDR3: CASSLLTGGTDTQYF. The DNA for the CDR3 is TGTGCCAGCAGTTTACTGACAGGGGGCACAGATACGCAGTATTTT.

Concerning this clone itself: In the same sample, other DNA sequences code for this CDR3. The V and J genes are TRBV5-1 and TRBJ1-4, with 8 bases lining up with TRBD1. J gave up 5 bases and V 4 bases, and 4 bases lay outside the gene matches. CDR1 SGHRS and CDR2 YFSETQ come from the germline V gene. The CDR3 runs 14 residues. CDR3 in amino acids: CASSTGQGNEKLFF. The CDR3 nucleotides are TGCGCCAGCAGCACTGGACAGGGAAATGAAAAACTGTTTTTT.

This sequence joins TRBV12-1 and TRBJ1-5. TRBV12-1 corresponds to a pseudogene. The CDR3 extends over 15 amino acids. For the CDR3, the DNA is TGTGCCAGCAGCTTTGCCTTCTCTATGTTTCAGCCCCAGCATTTT. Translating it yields CASSFAFSMFQPQHF.

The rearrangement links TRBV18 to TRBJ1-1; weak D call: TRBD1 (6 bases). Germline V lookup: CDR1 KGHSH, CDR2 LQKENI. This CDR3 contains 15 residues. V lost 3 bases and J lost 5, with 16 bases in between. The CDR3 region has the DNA TGTGCCAGCTCACCGGGGGCAGGGGTTGGGACTGAAGCTTTCTTT. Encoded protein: CASSPGAGVGTEAFF. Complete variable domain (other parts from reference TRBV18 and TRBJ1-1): NAGVMQNPRHLVRRRGQEARLRCSPMKGHSHVYWYRQLPEEGLKFMVYLQKENIIDESGMPKERFSAEFPKEGPSILRIQQVVRGDSAAYFCASSPGAGVGTEAFFGQGTRLTVV.

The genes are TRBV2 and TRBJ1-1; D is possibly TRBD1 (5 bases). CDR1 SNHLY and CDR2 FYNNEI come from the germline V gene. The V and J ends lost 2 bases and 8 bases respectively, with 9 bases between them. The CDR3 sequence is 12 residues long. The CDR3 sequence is CASSEYDREAFF. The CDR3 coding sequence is TGTGCCAGCAGTGAATATGACAGAGAAGCTTTCTTT.

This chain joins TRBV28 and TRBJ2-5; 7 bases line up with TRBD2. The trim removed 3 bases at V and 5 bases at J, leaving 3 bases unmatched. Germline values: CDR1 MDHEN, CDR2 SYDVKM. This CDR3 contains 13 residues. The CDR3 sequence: CASSLGGGETQYF. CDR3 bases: TGTGCCAGCAGTTTGGGGGGAGGGGAGACCCAGTACTTC. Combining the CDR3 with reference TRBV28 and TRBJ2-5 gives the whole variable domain DVKVTQSSRYLVKRTGEKVFLECVQDMDHENMFWYRQDPGLGLRLIYFSYDVKMKEKGDIPEGYSVSREKKERFSLILESASTNQTSMYLCASSLGGGETQYFGPGTRLLVL.

The CDR3 bases are TGTGCCAGCAGCTTAAGGGGGGAGGGGCTAGGAGGCTACACCTTC. Its translation is CASSLRGEGLGGYTF. The genes are TRBV7-3 and TRBJ1-2, with D maybe TRBD1 (5 bases). Germline V gene lookup returns CDR1 SGHTA and CDR2 FQGTGA. V was cut by 1 base and J by 8 bases, with 17 bases left in between. The CDR3 covers 15 residues. The variable domain in full, with the rest retrieved from reference TRBV7-3 and TRBJ1-2, is GAGVSQTPSNKVTEKGKYVELRCDPISGHTALYWYRQSLGQGPEFLIYFQGTGAADDSGLPNDRFFAVRPEGSVSTLKIQRTERGDSAVYLCASSLRGEGLGGYTFGSGTRLTVV.

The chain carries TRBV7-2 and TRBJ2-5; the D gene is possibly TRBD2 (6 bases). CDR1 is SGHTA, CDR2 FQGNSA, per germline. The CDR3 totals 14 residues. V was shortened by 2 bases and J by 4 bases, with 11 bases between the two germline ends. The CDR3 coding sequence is TGTGCCAGCAGCTTATACTACGGGGGAGAGACCCAGTACTTC. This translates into CASSLYYGGETQYF.